Many counts were recorded for the clone carrying this TCR beta chain. Its antigen is as yet unknown. The data belong to a study of glioma-infiltrating T cells. Using RNA template, CDR3s of TCR alpha and beta were amplified with iRepertoire arm-PCR. Input was roughly 85-450 ng of tissue mRNA or PBMC total RNA. MiXCR, applied by TCRdb to the multiplex PCR reads, yields one record per CDR3 protein. The sample lists more than 20,000 distinct CDR3 sequences; roughly 24% were seen once. The CDR3 covers 14 residues. Germline CDR1 reads SGHAT; CDR2 reads FQNNGV. J gave up 6 bases and V 1 base, and 2 bases lay outside the gene matches. Study-level results: CDR3 overlap between tissue and blood was very small. Tissue-blood divergence was below expectation in non-neoplastic patients, above in gliomas.

The chain recombines TRBV11-2 with TRBJ1-5; 8 nucleotides line up with TRBD1. The receptor was derived from a human donor with low-grade glioma or glioblastoma, undergoing nonglioma brain surgery, or in good health (not recorded which). What was sequenced was glioma tissue, nonneoplastic brain tissue, or PBMCs (not recorded which). Written as DNA, the CDR3 is TGTGCCAGCAGCTTAGTTGGACAGGGTCAGCCCCAGCATTTT. The encoded protein is CASSLVGQGQPQHF.